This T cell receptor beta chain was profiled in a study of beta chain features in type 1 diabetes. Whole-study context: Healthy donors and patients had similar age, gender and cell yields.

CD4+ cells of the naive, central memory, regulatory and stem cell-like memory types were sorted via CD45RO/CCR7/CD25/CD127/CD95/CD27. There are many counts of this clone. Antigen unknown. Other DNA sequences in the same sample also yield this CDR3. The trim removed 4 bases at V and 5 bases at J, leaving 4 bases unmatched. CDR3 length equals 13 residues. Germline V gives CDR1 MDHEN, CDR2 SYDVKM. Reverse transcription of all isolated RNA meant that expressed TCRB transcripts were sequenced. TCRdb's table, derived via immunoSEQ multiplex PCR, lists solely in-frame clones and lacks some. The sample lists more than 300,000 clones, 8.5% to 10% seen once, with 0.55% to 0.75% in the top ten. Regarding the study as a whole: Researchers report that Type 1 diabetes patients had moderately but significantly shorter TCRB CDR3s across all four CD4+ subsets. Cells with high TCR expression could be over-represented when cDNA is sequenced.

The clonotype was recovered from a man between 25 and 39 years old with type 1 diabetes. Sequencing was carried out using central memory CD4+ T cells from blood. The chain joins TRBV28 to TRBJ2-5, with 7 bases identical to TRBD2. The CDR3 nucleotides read TGTGCCAGCAGTTGGGGAGGGCAGGAGACCCAGTACTTC. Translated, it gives CASSWGGQETQYF.